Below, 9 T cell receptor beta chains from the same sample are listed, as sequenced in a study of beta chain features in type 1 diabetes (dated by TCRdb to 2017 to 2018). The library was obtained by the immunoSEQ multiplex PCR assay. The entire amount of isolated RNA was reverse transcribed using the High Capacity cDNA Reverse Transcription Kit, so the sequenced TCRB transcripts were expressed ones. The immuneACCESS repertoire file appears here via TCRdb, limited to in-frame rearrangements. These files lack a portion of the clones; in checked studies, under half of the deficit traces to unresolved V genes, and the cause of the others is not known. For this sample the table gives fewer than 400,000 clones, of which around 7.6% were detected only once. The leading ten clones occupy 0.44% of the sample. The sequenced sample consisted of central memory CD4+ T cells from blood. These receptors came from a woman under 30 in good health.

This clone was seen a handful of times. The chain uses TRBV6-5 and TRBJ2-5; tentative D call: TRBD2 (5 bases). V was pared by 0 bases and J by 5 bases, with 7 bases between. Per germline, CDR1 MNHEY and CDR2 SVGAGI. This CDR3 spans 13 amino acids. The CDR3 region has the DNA TGTGCCAGCAGTTACTCAAGGAGGGAGACCCAGTACTTC. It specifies CASSYSRRETQYF.

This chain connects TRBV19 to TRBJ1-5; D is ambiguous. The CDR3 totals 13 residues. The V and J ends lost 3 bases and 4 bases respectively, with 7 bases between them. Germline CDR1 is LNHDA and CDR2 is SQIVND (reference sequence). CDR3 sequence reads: CASSMTLNQPQHF. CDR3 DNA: TGTGCCAGTAGTATGACCCTTAATCAGCCCCAGCATTTT. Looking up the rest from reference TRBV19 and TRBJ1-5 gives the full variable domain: DGGITQSPKYLFRKEGQNVTLSCEQNLNHDAMYWYRQDPGQGLRLIYYSQIVNDFQKGDIAEGYSVSREKKESFPLTVTSAQKNPTAFYLCASSMTLNQPQHFGDGTRLSIL.

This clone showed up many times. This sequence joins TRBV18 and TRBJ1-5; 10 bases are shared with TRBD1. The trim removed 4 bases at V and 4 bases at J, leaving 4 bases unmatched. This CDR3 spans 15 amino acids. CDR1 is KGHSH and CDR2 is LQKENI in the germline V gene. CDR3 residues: CASSRGQGDNQPQHF. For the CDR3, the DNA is TGTGCCAGCTCACGCGGACAGGGGGATAATCAGCCCCAGCATTTT.

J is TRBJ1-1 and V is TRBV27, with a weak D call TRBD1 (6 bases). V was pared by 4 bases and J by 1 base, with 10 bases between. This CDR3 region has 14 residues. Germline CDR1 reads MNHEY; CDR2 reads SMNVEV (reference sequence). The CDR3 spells CASSYRVTNTEAFF. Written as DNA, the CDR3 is TGTGCCAGCAGTTACAGGGTGACGAACACTGAAGCTTTCTTT.

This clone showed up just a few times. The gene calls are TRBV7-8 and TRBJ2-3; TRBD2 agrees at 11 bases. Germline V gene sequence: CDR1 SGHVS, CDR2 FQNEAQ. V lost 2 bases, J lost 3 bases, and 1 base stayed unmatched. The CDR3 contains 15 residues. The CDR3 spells CASSLLAGGTDTQYF. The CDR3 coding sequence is TGTGCCAGCAGCTTACTAGCGGGAGGAACAGATACGCAGTATTTT.

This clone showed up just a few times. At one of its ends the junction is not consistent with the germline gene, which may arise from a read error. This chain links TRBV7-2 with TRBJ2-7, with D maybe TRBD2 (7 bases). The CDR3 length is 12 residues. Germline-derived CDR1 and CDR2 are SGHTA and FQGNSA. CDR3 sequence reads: CASSFDAGALDF. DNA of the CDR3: TGTGCCAGCAGCTTCGATGCGGGGGCGCTGGACTTC. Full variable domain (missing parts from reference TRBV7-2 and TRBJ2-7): GAGVSQSPSNKVTEKGKDVELRCDPISGHTALYWYRQSLGQGLEFLIYFQGNSAPDKSGLPSDRFSAERTGGSVSTLTIQRTQQEDSAVYLCASSFDAGALDFGPGTRLTVT.

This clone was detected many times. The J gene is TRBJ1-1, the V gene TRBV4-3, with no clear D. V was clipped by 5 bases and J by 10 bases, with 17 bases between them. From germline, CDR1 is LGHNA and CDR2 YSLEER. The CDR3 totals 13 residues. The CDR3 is CASSGSHRGIAFF. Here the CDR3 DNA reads TGCGCCAGCAGCGGCTCACACCGTGGAATAGCTTTCTTT.

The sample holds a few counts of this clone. CDR3 in DNA: TGCGCCAGCAGCTTGGGGTCAGGACAGAATCAGCCCCAGCATTTT. Its translation: CASSLGSGQNQPQHF. The J gene is TRBJ1-5, the V gene TRBV5-1, with D tentatively TRBD1 (6 bases). This CDR3 contains 15 residues. Germline assignment: CDR1 SGHRS and CDR2 YFSETQ. Between the trimmed V and J ends, which lost 0 bases and 4 bases, there was a span of 11 bases.

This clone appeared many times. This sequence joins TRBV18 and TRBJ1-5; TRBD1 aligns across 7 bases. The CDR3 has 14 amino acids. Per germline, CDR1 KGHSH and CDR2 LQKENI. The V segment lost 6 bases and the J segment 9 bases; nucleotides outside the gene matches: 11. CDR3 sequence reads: CASSSGGTTRPQHF. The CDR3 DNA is TGTGCCAGCTCCTCAGGGGGTACAACTCGGCCCCAGCATTTT.